Sequencing of this T cell receptor beta chain was carried out in a study of response to subunit inactivated influenza vaccine. MiXCR was run by TCRdb on the RT-PCR reads, yielding one entry per CDR3 protein. Of about 500,000 distinct CDR3 sequences listed, under 8.5% are singletons. Comment on this clonotype: What it recognizes is unknown.

Notes on the study in general: Each seasonal influenza vaccination, the authors suggested, recruits few new T cells.

In germline, CDR1 is MNHEY, CDR2 SMNVEV (reference sequence). V lost 3 bases to trimming and J lost 3 bases, with 8 bases between them. This CDR3 spans 14 amino acids. The rearrangement uses TRBV27 and TRBJ2-2; tentative D call: TRBD2 (5 bases). Sample: PBMCs from blood, taken about 23 months after vaccination. The TCR originated in a man aged 45 to 70 who received an inactivated influenza vaccine. The CDR3 DNA reads as TGTGCCAGCAGTTTCGGGCGGGACACCGGGGAGCTGTTTTTT. This encodes CASSFGRDTGELFF.